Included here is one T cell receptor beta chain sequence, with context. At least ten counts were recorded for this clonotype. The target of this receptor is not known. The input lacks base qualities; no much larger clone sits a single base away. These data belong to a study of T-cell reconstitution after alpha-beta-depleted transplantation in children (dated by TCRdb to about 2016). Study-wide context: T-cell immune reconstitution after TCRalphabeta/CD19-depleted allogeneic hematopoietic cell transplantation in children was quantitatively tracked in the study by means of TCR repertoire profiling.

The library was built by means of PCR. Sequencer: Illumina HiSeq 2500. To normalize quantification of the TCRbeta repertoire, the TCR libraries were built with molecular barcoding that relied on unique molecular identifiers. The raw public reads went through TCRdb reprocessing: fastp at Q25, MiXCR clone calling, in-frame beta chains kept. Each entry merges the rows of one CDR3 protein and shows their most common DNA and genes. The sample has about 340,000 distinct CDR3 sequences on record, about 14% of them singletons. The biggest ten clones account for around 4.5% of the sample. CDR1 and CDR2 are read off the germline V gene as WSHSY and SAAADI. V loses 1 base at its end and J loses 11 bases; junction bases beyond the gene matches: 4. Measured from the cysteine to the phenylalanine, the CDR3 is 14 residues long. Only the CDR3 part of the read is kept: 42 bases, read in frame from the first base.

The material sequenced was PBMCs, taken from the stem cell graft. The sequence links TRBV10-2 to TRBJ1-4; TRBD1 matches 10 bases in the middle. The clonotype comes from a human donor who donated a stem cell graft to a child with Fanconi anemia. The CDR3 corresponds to CASSEFGQGGKLFF. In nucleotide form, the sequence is TGCGCCAGCAGTGAGTTCGGACAGGGGGGGAAACTGTTTTTT.